This TCR beta chain was profiled in a study of T cell responses to AZD1222 COVID-19 vaccine. CDR1 SNHLY and CDR2 FYNNEI come from the germline V gene. The CDR3 totals 13 residues. Study-level findings and limits: Spike-specific TCR breadth and depth both grew after two AZD1222 doses.

Data came from immunoSEQ multiplex PCR; TCRdb stores just in-frame clones and leaves some out. The repertoire holds fewer than 200,000 clones, with about nine tenths as singletons. Comment on this clone: As yet, its antigen is unknown. At one end the junction does not follow the germline gene, possibly because of a read error. Other DNA sequences from this sample encode an identical CDR3 as well.

Here the sequenced sample was peripheral blood, taken on day 0 of AZD1222 vaccination. This receptor was taken from an adult in good health. The chain is built from TRBV2 and TRBJ2-7; 12 nucleotides match TRBD1. The CDR3 bases are TGTGCCAGCACTGGGACAGGGGGCCACGAGCAGTACTTT. The encoded protein is CASTGTGGHEQYF.